Given below is one TCR beta chain in context. Its antigen remains undetermined. No much larger clonotype is one base removed from it; base qualities were not supplied. The data originate from a study of shared clonotypes between healthy human individuals (dated by TCRdb to about 2020). In terms of the full investigation: A couple of women and a few men aged 18 to 49 years were included in the cohort. Per donor, leukapheresis produced somewhere between about 0.94 and 8.9 billion PBMCs. To increase sequencing depth and limit assay-specific biases, different laboratories used diverse techniques to prepare libraries and sequence TCR repertoires. The study deeply sequenced blood TCR repertoires of several healthy adults to estimate repertoire size and the extent of clonotype sharing between individuals.

Healthy HIV-negative adults with no recently reported acute infections or vaccinations were included as donors. Every donor was a Caucasian adult residing in Nashville, Tennessee, USA. In the unsorted samples, tens of millions of PBMCs were counted, and genomic DNA was extracted using the QIAamp DNA Blood Mini kit. Blood was obtained by leukapheresis, after which PBMCs were separated by Ficoll-Histopaque density gradient centrifugation and cryopreserved in liquid nitrogen vapor phase. TCR CDR3 regions were amplified from genomic DNA by multiplex PCR using the deep immunoSEQ assay. For each cell subset, the extracted genomic DNA was distributed evenly across all wells of several immunoSEQ 96-well plates, and each plate served as one replicate. For unsorted PBMC, about 0.3 ug genomic DNA, equal to roughly 33,000 T cell genomes, was loaded into each replicate PCR. Ten immunoSEQ deep assay plates were used to sequence unsorted PBMC genomic DNA. Purified libraries were quantified with a Qubit 3.0 fluorometer, sized on a Bioanalyzer 2100, and re-quantified with the KAPA Library Quantification kit. Every immunoSEQ 96-well plate was sequenced on a separate single-read 150-cycle Illumina NextSeq 550 flow cell. Concerning the study's data processing: Because the immunoSEQ output included only junctional sequences and no quality scores, the filtering could not be the same as the filtering used for full-length reads. Sequences were annotated with PyIR, a Python wrapper for IgBLAST v1.9, and V/J genes and CDR3 were assigned using IMGT germline references. Reads were filtered out if the reads had weak V/J assignments (E-value above 1e-6), no CDR3, stop codons, out-of-frame junctions, or ambiguous translated residues. V3J clonotypes were defined by identical inferred V gene, J gene, and CDR3 amino acid sequence. Percentage overlap between repertoires was computed as shared unique clonotypes divided by the size of the smaller repertoire. Repertoire richness was assessed with RTK rarefaction, the Chao1 estimator, and Recon v2.1 estimates of unobserved clonotypes. TCRdb obtained this table from immuneACCESS and retained in-frame rearrangements with V and J assigned. These tables miss some clones; where compared with another copy, unresolved V genes account for less than half of the shortfall, and the remainder is unexplained. That table supplies the V and J calls and clone size; D and trimming were determined from the DNA. Counted in this sample were fewer than 650,000 clones; roughly four fifths of them appeared once. Of the sample, 10% to 15% is held by the ten largest clones.

V is pruned by 5 bases and J by 10 bases, leaving 10 bases of the junction without a gene match. CDR1 and CDR2 (SEHNR, FQNEAQ) derive from the germline V gene (reference sequence). The CDR3 has 14 amino acids, counting the end cysteine and phenylalanine. Only CDR3 DNA remains: 42 bases, in frame from the first base. Study-wide findings and limitations: Only blood was sampled, and tissue TCR repertoires likely differ from those in blood. Pairwise subsampling led to the expectation that sequencing depth would affect the degree of clonotype sharing among donors. Because the study included a small number of donors, the genetic and exposure-history diversity represented was limited.

The clonotype comes from a woman aged 40 to 55 in good health. Some clones in this sample may be carry-over from other donors' samples. Sample: PBMCs. This sequence uses TRBV7-9 and TRBJ2-1; TRBD1 aligns with 8 central bases. The DNA sequence reads TGTGCCAGCAGCCTCAACGGACAGGGAGTGGAGCAGTTCTTC. Its translation is CASSLNGQGVEQFF.